This T cell receptor (beta chain) was found in a study of OX40 agonist ivuxolimab in advanced cancers. Overall study: Across the patients, intravenous ivuxolimab was delivered every 2 weeks at 0.01 to 10 mg/kg.

The assay was immunoSEQ multiplex PCR, and TCRdb's table has in-frame clones only and misses some. The sample lists 50,000 to 65,000 clones, about four fifths seen once, with about 1% in the top ten. As to this clone: Its antigen is not identified.

General study points: Also present in some nonresponders was a low level of normalized T-cell clonal expansion. Fewer expanded clones were found on average in CD4+ than in CD8+ T cells.

J was trimmed by 3 bases and V by 6 bases; bases with no gene match: 10. Germline assignment: CDR1 LNHNV and CDR2 YYDKDF (reference sequence). This CDR3 is 15 amino acids long. Sequenced material: CD4+ or CD8+ T cells sorted from blood, taken in a trial of the OX40 agonist ivuxolimab. This clonotype was obtained from an adult with an advanced solid tumor such as melanoma, head and neck, liver or kidney cancer. The chain joins TRBV15 to TRBJ1-1; 7 bases align to TRBD1. The CDR3 loop reads CATRKTGEWYTEAFF. In nucleotides, the CDR3 is TGTGCCACCAGGAAAACAGGGGAATGGTACACTGAAGCTTTCTTT.